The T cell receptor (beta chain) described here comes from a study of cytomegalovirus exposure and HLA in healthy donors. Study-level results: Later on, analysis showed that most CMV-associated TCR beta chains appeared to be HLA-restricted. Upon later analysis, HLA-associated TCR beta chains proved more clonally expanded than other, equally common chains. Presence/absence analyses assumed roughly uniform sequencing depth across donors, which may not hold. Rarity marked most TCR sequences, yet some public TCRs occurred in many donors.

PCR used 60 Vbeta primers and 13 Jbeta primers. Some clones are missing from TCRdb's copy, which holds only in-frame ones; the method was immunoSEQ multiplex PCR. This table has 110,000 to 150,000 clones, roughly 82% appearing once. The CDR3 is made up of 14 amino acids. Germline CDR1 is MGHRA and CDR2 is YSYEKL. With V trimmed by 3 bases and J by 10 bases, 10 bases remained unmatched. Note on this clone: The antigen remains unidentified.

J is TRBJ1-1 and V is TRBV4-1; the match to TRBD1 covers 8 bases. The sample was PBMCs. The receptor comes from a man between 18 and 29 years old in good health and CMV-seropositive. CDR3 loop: CASSHPGQGGVAFF. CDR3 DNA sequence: TGCGCCAGCAGCCACCCCGGACAGGGAGGTGTAGCTTTCTTT.